A selection of T cell receptor beta chains follows, all from one sample in a study of shared clonotypes between healthy human individuals. Only in-frame clones appear in the TCRdb table, and some are missing; sequencing was by immunoSEQ multiplex PCR. The sample shows 1,500,000 or so clones, around 98.5% of them seen only once. The source material was naive CD4+ T cells sorted from blood. The receptor set was obtained from a man in his thirties or forties in good health. Each CDR3 is given with its conserved first and last residue. D genes are given only for firm matches. Part of the rows lack a size; the others show once, few, many or a class for expanded clones.

D	size	J	V	DNA	CDR3
TRBD2	NA	TRBJ2-1	TRBV5-1	TGCGCCAGCAGCAACCCGACTAGCGGATTTTACAATGAGCAGTTCTTC	CASSNPTSGFYNEQFF
NA	NA	TRBJ2-3	TRBV5-5	TGTGCCAGCAGCTTGGAGGTTCAGGGTACAGATACGCAGTATTTT	CASSLEVQGTDTQYF
NA	NA	TRBJ2-2	TRBV6-4	TGTGCCAGCAGTCCTTCGGAGGGACGTGCCGGGGAGCTGTTTTTT	CASSPSEGRAGELFF
NA	NA	TRBJ2-3	TRBV5-1	TGCGCCAGCAGACAGACCGGTGCTGCTTACACAGATACGCAGTATTTT	CASRQTGAAYTDTQYF
NA	NA	TRBJ2-7	TRBV2	TGTGCCAGCAGTTTAGAAAGGAACCACGAGCAGTACTTC	CASSLERNHEQYF
NA	once	TRBJ2-7	TRBV14	TGTGCCAGCAGCTTCACATTGAGCGGCGAGCAGTACTTC	CASSFTLSGEQYF
TRBD1	NA	TRBJ1-1	TRBV2	TGTGCCAGCAGGGACAGGTCGTACCGCGAAGCTTTCTTT	CASRDRSYREAFF
TRBD2	NA	TRBJ2-5	TRBV7-9	TGTGCCAGCAGCAATAACCTTAAGCGGGAGGGCCTATTAGAGACCCAGTACTTC	CASSNNLKREGLLETQYF
NA	NA	TRBJ2-7	TRBV7-9	TGTGCCAGCAGCCGCGACAGTGTCTCCTACGAGCAGTACTTC	CASSRDSVSYEQYF
NA	NA	TRBJ1-1	TRBV7-9	TGTGCCAGCAGCTTAGAAGGGAGGACTGAAGCTTTCTTT	CASSLEGRTEAFF
TRBD2	NA	TRBJ2-7	TRBV10-2	TGCGCCACCCATGAGCGGCTAGCGGGAGGGTTGGGAGTCGAGCAGTACTTC	CATHERLAGGLGVEQYF
NA	NA	TRBJ2-1	TRBV7-7	TGTGCTAGCAGCTTTGAGAAGCGTCCTGGGTCCTACAATGAGCAGTTCTTC	CASSFEKRPGSYNEQFF
NA	NA	TRBJ2-3	TRBV6-1	TGTGCCAGCCTCCTGGGGGGCACAGATACGCAGTATTTT	CASLLGGTDTQYF
TRBD1	NA	TRBJ1-5	TRBV18	TGTGCCAGCTCGCGGGACAGGGCCGCATATCAGCCCCAGCATTTT	CASSRDRAAYQPQHF
NA	NA	TRBJ1-2	TRBV6-1	TGTGCCATTGCCCCGGGTCTCGGGGGCTACACCTTC	CAIAPGLGGYTF
NA	NA	TRBJ1-5	TRBV28	TGTGCCAGCAGGACATATGGCAATCAGCCCCAGCATTTT	CASRTYGNQPQHF
TRBD2	NA	TRBJ2-1	TRBV11-2	TGTGCCAGCAGCTCCGGACTAGCGGGAGAGCAGTTCTTC	CASSSGLAGEQFF
NA	NA	TRBJ2-7	TRBV19	TGTGCCAGTAGCCAAGTTGGGGCCCACTACGAGCAGTACTTC	CASSQVGAHYEQYF
NA	NA	TRBJ2-3	TRBV30	TGTGCCTGGAGTGTACCTAGCCCACGCACAGATACGCAGTATTTT	CAWSVPSPRTDTQYF
NA	NA	TRBJ1-5	TRBV6-5	TGTGCCAGCAGTTCCTCTGGGACCCAGGGACAGCCCCAGCATTTT	CASSSSGTQGQPQHF
TRBD1	NA	TRBJ2-7	TRBV28	TGTGCCAGCAGTCCCTCCGGGACAGGGACCAACGAGCAGTACTTC	CASSPSGTGTNEQYF
NA	NA	TRBJ2-7	TRBV5-4	TGTGCCAGCAGCTTGGGATCGGGCTGGTCCTACGAGCAGTACTTC	CASSLGSGWSYEQYF
TRBD1	NA	TRBJ2-7	TRBV19	TGTGCCAGTAGTCCATTGACAGGGGCCCGATCCTACGAGCAGTACTTC	CASSPLTGARSYEQYF
NA	NA	TRBJ1-6	TRBV2	TGTGCCAGCAGTGAGCTGGGTTCTTGGGGCGGTGGGTCACCCCTCCACTTT	CASSELGSWGGGSPLHF
NA	NA	TRBJ2-2	TRBV7-3	TGTGCCAGCAGCTTAGGGGATTCGTCGAACACCGGGGAGCTGTTTTTT	CASSLGDSSNTGELFF
NA	NA	TRBJ1-5	TRBV10-1	TGCGCCAGCAGTGAGGGGCTAGGGCAGCCCCAGCATTTT	CASSEGLGQPQHF
NA	NA	TRBJ1-5	TRBV5-8	TGTGCCAGCAGCTTTTCCCCGGCAATGGGTCAGCCCCAGCATTTT	CASSFSPAMGQPQHF
TRBD2	NA	TRBJ2-5	TRBV5-4	TGTGCCAGCAGCATCCCCCTAGCGGGCGGTGAGACCCAGTACTTC	CASSIPLAGGETQYF
TRBD1	NA	TRBJ1-2	TRBV14	TGTGCCAGCAGGCCCACAGGGGGCGATGGCTACACCTTC	CASRPTGGDGYTF
TRBD2	NA	TRBJ2-1	TRBV4-1	TGCGCCAGCAGGTCGACTAGCGGGAGGGGGGTCAATGAGCAGTTCTTC	CASRSTSGRGVNEQFF
NA	NA	TRBJ2-2	TRBV5-1	TGCGCCAGCAGCTTGGCCGTAGGTCGGGGCGGCGGGGAGCTGTTTTTT	CASSLAVGRGGGELFF
NA	NA	TRBJ1-5	TRBV19	TGTGCCAGTGGGAAGGGGGGCCAGCCCCAGCATTTT	CASGKGGQPQHF
NA	NA	TRBJ2-5	TRBV2	TGTGCCAGCAGCTCGGGACTCTTGGAGACCCAGTACTTC	CASSSGLLETQYF
TRBD2	NA	TRBJ2-7	TRBV2	TGTGCCAGCAGTGAAGCGTTAGCGGGAGTCTCCTACGAGCAGTACTTC	CASSEALAGVSYEQYF
TRBD1	NA	TRBJ1-1	TRBV6-5	TGTGCCAGCAAGGTCTTGACAGGGTTCACTGAAGCTTTCTTT	CASKVLTGFTEAFF